This note documents a single TCR beta chain sequence. Its cognate antigen has yet to be identified. It has no much larger one-base neighbor in the sample; base qualities were not kept. The data stem from a study of blood T cell repertoires in COVID-19 (dated by TCRdb to 2020 to 2021). As for the study more broadly: Samples from collaborators originated in the United States, Italy and Spain and spanned both the acute and convalescent phases of COVID-19. The prospective study material was composed of cDNA or gDNA derived from T cells, B-cell-depleted T cells, or PBMCs. Deeply sampled blood TCRbeta repertoires from subjects exposed to, actively infected with, or recovered from COVID-19 were included in the dataset. The repertoires were released in a freely available public database intended as a resource for research on the immune response to SARS-CoV-2. The samples were drawn from the first 160 participants of the ongoing ImmuneRACE study and from 1,254 subjects provided by 6 global collaborators. Nearly every sample came with metadata listing a de-identified subject ID, COVID-19 status, age in years and sex. Where available, HLA class I and class II types were taken from metadata supplied by the sample provider and were not determined by assay-based typing.

The immunoSEQ Assay, a bias-controlled multiplex PCR, was used to amplify TCRbeta CDR3 regions from genomic DNA. From the authors' description of their analysis: The number of nucleated cells in each sample was estimated by amplification of reference gene primers within the assay. To quantify the absolute abundance of each unique TCRbeta CDR3 rearrangement, sequence reads were collapsed and filtered. Productive Simpson clonality was computed per sample as the square root of Simpson's diversity index over productive rearrangements. As stored in TCRdb, this immuneACCESS dataset retains in-frame rearrangements with V and J assigned. A fraction of the clones does not appear; measured against another copy, unresolved V genes explain less than half of the discrepancy, and the remainder lacks a known reason. Clone size and V and J calls were adopted from that table, with D and trimming inferred from the DNA. This sample gives more than 300,000 clones in total; around nine tenths of them show up just once. The ten largest clones capture more than 0.95% of the sample.

In the prospective study, participants were about 18 to 90 years old, resided in about 25 geographic areas of the United States, and were enrolled through a virtual design. To assign participants to cohorts, the prospective study relied on clinical history that participants themselves reported in a screening survey and a study questionnaire. ImmuneRACE Cohort 3 recovered participants were defined by two consecutive negative NP/OP PCR tests, healthcare professional clearance, or symptom resolution. In the prospective study, mobile phlebotomists collected whole blood, serum and a nasopharyngeal or oropharyngeal swab from each participant. Additional blood draws and questionnaires over a 2-month period could optionally be provided by prospective study participants. Blood samples from the prospective study were shipped frozen or at room temperature prior to DNA extraction. General conclusions and limits of the study: The quantity of clinical and demographic metadata differed by source and by participant and was supplied without curation.

The CDR3 contains 13 residues, cysteine and phenylalanine counted. Only CDR3 DNA remains: 39 bases, in frame from the first base. According to the germline V gene, CDR1 reads KGHDR and CDR2 reads SFDVKD. Unmatched junction bases come to 8, with V trimmed by 9 bases and J by 7 bases. The sequence joins TRBV24-1 to TRBJ1-5, with TRBD1 matching 7 junction bases. Input material: PBMCs or T cells enriched from blood (not recorded which). The sequence was obtained from a young woman who had recovered from COVID-19. The CDR3 reads CATDDRDGQPQHF. The sequenced DNA: TGTGCCACCGATGACAGGGACGGGCAGCCCCAGCATTTT.